This TCR beta chain was recovered during a study of T cell repertoires in cytomegalovirus infection. Study-level background: Matching HLA type, along with CMV infection, was indicated by public TCR beta signatures.

Regarding the study as a whole: The response measured ex vivo was dominated by TCR beta clonotypes (HLA-C-restricted and CMV-specific).

Germline V gene data show CDR1 as SGHTA and CDR2 as FQGNSA. V shed 6 bases and J shed 2 bases, with 12 bases lying between them. The length of the CDR3 is 14 residues. This clonotype was seen a few times. What it binds is unknown. One entry per CDR3 protein results from TCRdb running MiXCR on the reads. The table records some 320,000 distinct CDR3 sequences, roughly 29% of them present only once. This sequence joins TRBV7-2 and TRBJ2-3; no reliable D call. The TCR comes from a human donor in good health (CMV status not recorded). Some clones in this sample may be carry-over from other donors' samples. This sample comprised cultured PBMCs, obtained from culture after CMV antigen stimulation. For the CDR3, the DNA is TGTGCCAGCAGTTATTCCTTCACCACAGATACGCAGTATTTT. Translation gives CASSYSFTTDTQYF.